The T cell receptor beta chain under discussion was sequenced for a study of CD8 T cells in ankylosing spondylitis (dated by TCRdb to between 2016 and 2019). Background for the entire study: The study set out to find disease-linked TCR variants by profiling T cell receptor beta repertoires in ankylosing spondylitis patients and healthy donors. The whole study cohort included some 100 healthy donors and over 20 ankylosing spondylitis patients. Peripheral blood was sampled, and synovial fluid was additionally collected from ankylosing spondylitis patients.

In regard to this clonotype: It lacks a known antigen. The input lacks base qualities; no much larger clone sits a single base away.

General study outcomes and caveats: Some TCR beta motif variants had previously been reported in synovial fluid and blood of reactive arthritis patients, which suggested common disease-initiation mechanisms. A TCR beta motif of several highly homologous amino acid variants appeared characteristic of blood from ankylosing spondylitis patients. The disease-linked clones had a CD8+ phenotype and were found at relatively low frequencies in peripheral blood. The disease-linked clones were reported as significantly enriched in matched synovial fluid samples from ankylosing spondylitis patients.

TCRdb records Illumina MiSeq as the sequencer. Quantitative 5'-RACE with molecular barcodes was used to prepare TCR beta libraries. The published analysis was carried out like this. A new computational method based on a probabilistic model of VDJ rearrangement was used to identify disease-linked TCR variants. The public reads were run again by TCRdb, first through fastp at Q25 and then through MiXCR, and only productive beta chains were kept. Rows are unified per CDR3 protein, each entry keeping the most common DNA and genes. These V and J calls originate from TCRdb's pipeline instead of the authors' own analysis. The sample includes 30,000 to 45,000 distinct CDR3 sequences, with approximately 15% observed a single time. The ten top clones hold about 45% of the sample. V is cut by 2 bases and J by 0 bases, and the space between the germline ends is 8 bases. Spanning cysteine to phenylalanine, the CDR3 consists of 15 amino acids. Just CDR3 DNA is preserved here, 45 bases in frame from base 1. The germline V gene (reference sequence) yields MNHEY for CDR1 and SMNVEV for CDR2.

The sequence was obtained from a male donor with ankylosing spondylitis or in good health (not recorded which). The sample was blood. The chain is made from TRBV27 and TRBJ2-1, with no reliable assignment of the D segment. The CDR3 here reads CASSLTTRSYNEQFF. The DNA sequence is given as TGTGCCAGCAGTTTAACGACCCGCTCCTACAATGAGCAGTTCTTC.